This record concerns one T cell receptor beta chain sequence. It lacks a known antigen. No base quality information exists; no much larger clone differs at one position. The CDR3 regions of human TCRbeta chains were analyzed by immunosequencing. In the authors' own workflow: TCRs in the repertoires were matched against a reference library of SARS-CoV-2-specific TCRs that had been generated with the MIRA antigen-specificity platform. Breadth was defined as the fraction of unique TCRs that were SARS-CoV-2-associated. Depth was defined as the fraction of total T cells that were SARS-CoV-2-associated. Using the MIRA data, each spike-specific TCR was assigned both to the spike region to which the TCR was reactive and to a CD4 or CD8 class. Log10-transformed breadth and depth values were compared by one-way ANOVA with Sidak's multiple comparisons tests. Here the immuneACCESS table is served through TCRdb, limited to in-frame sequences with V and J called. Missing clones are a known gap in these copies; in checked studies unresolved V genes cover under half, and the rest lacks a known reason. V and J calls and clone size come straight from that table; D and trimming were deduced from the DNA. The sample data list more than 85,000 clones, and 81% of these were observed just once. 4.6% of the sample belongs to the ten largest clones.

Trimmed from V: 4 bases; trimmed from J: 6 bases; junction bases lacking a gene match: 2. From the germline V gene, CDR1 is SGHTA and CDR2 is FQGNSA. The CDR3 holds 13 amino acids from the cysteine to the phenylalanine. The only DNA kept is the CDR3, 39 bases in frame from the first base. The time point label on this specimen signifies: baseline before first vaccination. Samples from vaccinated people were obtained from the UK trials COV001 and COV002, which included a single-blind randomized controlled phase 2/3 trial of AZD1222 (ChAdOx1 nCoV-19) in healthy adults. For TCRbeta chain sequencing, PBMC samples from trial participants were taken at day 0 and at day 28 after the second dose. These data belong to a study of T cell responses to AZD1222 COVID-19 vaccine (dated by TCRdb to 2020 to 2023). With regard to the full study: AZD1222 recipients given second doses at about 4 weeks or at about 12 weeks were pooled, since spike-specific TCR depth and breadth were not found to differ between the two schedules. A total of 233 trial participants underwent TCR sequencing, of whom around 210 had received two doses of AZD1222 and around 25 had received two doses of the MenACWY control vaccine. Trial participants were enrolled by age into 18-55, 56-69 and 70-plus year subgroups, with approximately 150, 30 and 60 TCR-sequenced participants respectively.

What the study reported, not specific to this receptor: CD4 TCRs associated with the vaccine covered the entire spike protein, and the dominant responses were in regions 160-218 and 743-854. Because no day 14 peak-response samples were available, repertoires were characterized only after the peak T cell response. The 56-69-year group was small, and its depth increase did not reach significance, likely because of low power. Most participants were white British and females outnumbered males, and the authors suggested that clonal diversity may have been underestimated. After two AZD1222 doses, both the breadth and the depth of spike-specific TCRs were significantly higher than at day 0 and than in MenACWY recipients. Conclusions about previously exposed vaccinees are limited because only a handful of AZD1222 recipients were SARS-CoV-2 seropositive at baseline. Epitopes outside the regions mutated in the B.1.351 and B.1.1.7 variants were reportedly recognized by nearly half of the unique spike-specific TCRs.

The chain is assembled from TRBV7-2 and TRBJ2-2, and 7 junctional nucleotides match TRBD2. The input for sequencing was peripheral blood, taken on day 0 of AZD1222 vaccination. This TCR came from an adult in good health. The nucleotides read TGTGCCAGCAGCTCCGGACTAGCCGGGGAGCTGTTTTTT. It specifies CASSSGLAGELFF.